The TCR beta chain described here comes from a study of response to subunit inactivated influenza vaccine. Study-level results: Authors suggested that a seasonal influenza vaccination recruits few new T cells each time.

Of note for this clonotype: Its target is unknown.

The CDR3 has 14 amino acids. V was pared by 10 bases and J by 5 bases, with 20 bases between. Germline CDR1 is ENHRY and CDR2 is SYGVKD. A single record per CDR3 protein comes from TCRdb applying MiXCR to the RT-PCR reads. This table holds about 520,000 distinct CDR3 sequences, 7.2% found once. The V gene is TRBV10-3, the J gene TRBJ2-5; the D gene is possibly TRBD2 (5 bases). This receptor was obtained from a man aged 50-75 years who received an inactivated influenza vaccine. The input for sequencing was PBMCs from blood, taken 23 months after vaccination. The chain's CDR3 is CATRPPGNSETQYF. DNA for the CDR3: TGTGCCACACGTCCCCCCGGGAATTCGGAGACCCAGTACTTC.